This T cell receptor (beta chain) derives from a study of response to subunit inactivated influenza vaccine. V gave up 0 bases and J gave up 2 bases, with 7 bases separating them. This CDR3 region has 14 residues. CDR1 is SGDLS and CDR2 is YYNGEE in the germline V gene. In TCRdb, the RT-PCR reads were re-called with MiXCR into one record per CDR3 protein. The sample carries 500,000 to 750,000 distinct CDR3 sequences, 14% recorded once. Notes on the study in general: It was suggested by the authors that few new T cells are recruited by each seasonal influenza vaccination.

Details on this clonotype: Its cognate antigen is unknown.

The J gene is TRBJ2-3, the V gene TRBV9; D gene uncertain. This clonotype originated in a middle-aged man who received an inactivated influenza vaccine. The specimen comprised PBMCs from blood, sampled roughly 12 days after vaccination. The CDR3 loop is CASSVVQNTDTQYF. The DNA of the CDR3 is TGTGCCAGCAGCGTAGTACAGAACACAGATACGCAGTATTTT.